One and the same sample provided the 10 T cell receptor beta chains below, sequenced in a study of shared clonotypes between healthy human individuals. In the naive CD8 group, cells lacked CD45RO and were positively selected for CCR7, so terminally differentiated effector memory CD45RA+ cells were left out. Using immunoSEQ multiplex PCR, the repertoire was profiled, and TCRdb retains in-frame clones only, with some absent. Among millions of clones listed, about 92% were seen once. The sequencing input was naive CD8+ T cells from PBMCs. These receptors came from a man between 18 and 35 years old in good health. Some clones in this sample may be carry-over from other donors' samples.

This chain joins TRBV6-5 and TRBJ2-3, with 12 bases that match TRBD2. There are 16 residues in the CDR3. CDR1 is MNHEY, CDR2 SVGAGI, per germline. V shed 4 bases and J 2 bases; nucleotides not matched to a gene: 4. CDR3 nucleotides: TGTGCCAGCAGTTCCCGGACTAGCGGGATCACAGATACGCAGTATTTT. Amino acid sequence: CASSSRTSGITDTQYF.

This rearrangement joins TRBV4-2 to TRBJ1-2; possible D gene TRBD1, 6 bases. V shed 5 bases and J shed 3 bases, with 16 bases lying between them. There are 15 residues in the CDR3. Germline CDR1 is LGHNA and CDR2 is YNFKEQ. This chain's CDR3 is CASSGGAGVHYGYTF. The CDR3, as DNA: TGTGCCAGCAGCGGGGGGGCGGGAGTGCACTATGGCTACACCTTC.

The chain uses TRBV29-1 and TRBJ2-1; D gene uncertain. Per germline, CDR1 SQVTM and CDR2 ANQGSEA. The CDR3 sequence is 9 residues long. V lost 4 bases and J 8 bases, leaving 3 bases between the germline ends. CDR3 sequence: CSVAHEQFF. In nucleotides, the CDR3 is TGCAGCGTTGCGCATGAGCAGTTCTTC.

The chain recombines TRBV28 with TRBJ2-2; no clear D. The CDR3 length is 12 residues. Germline V gives CDR1 MDHEN, CDR2 SYDVKM. Trimming pared 5 bases from V and 4 bases from J, leaving 5 bases between. CDR3 in amino acids: CASSPSTGELFF. The CDR3 nucleotides are TGTGCCAGCAGTCCTAGCACCGGGGAGCTGTTTTTT.

The chain carries TRBV15 and TRBJ1-1; 7 bases map to TRBD1. This CDR3 has 16 residues. Trimming cost V 3 bases and J 5 bases; bases outside gene matches: 12. Germline V gives CDR1 LNHNV, CDR2 YYDKDF (reference sequence). This CDR3 is CATSRSRQGRGTEAFF. As DNA, the CDR3 is TGTGCCACCAGCAGGTCCCGACAGGGAAGGGGAACTGAAGCTTTCTTT. The variable domain in full, completed from reference TRBV15 and TRBJ1-1, reads DAMVIQNPRYQVTQFGKPVTLSCSQTLNHNVMYWYQQKSSQAPKLLFHYYDKDFNNEADTPDNFQSRRPNTSFCFLDIRSPGLGDTAMYLCATSRSRQGRGTEAFFGQGTRLTVV.

The chain joins TRBV15 to TRBJ1-3, with D tentatively TRBD1 (5 bases). Germline assignment: CDR1 LNHNV and CDR2 YYDKDF (reference sequence). This CDR3 spans 13 amino acids. CDR3: CALGQGAGNTIYF. The CDR3 coding sequence is TGTGCATTGGGGCAGGGTGCTGGAAACACCATATATTTT.

The chain uses TRBV15 and TRBJ1-5; possible D gene TRBD1, 5 bases. Trimming stripped 3 bases from V and 6 bases from J, with 15 bases between. CDR3 length: 15 residues. The V gene's germline CDR1 is LNHNV and CDR2 YYDKDF (reference sequence). CDR3 residues: CATSRVAGGGQPQHF. The DNA for the CDR3 is TGTGCCACCAGCAGGGTAGCCGGGGGGGGTCAGCCCCAGCATTTT.

The CDR3 loop is CAISESTGTWEAQHF. CDR3 nucleotides: TGTGCCATCAGTGAGTCAACGGGGACGTGGGAAGCCCAGCATTTT. This chain uses TRBV10-3 with TRBJ1-5; TRBD1 is a possible D gene (5 bases). Deletions cut 0 bases from V and 11 bases from J, with 17 bases between. The germline V gene has CDR1 ENHRY and CDR2 SYGVKD. This CDR3 comprises 15 residues.

The chain has TRBV9 and TRBJ1-1; D unresolved. Trimming removed 3 bases from V and 4 bases from J, with 13 bases in between. The germline gives CDR1 SGDLS, CDR2 YYNGEE. There are 14 residues in the CDR3. CDR3 nucleotide sequence: TGTGCCAGCAGCGCGGGCTCCCCACCCACTGAAGCTTTCTTT. Encoded protein: CASSAGSPPTEAFF.

The rearrangement uses TRBV4-1 and TRBJ2-7, with 7 bases matching TRBD2. The V gene's germline CDR1 is MGHRA and CDR2 YSYEKL. V lost 0 bases to trimming and J lost 6 bases; unmatched junction nucleotides: 8. This CDR3 contains 15 residues. The CDR3 loop is CASSQEGRAWREQYF. DNA for the CDR3: TGCGCCAGCAGCCAAGAGGGGAGGGCGTGGCGCGAGCAGTACTTC.